This entry is about one T cell receptor beta chain. TCRdb re-called the reads with MiXCR, one entry per CDR3 protein. The table has about 97,000 distinct CDR3 sequences, 25% to 40% seen once. This entry comes from a study of type 1 regulatory T cells. Study-level information: This in vitro CD4 product, T-allo10, is enriched for Tr1 cells and alloantigen-specific.

In germline, CDR1 is SGHDN, CDR2 FVKESK. The CDR3 has 17 residues. Losses at the gene ends were 1 base for V and 5 bases for J; bases not matched to a gene: 10. The chain is built from TRBV14 and TRBJ2-2; 7 positions match TRBD2. The sequence was collected from a human donor in good health. The source material was CD4+ T cells, either the whole sample or a sorted fraction (not recorded which). CDR3 nucleotides: TGTGCCAGCAGCCAAGTTCGTTCGGGAGGAAGGACCGGGGAGCTGTTTTTT. Encoded protein: CASSQVRSGGRTGELFF.